This TCR beta chain was recorded in a study of CXCR3-negative and CXCR3-positive naive CD8 T cells. Study results and limitations: Relative to memory CD8+ cells, whose diversity was much lower, both naive subsets had comparably high diversity. Naive CXCR3-positive cells had TRB CDR3s more hydrophobic than those of CXCR3-negative naive cells. Partial loss of CXCR3 expression followed cryopreservation; most assays used fresh PBMCs.

It was by 5' RACE with UMI labels that the TRB cDNA libraries were prepared. TCRdb re-analyzed the 5' RACE reads; it lists each CDR3 protein once, without DNA. Here the sample table reports under 50,000 distinct CDR3 sequences. With respect to this clonotype: No antigen is known for it.

The germline CDR1 and CDR2 sequences are SGHTA and FQGNSA. The CDR3 sequence is 17 residues long. The V and J genes are TRBV7-2 and TRBJ2-2. Sequenced material: naive CXCR3- CD8+ T cells from blood. Subset of the sample: CD45RO-CCR7+CD27+CD95- naive CD8+ T cells lacking CXCR3 (TNR3-). The TCR comes from a human donor in good health. Some clones in this sample may be carry-over from other donors' samples. The CDR3 here is CASSLVRYTSNTGELFF.